The 23 T cell receptor beta chains in this list originate from one sample, sequenced in a study of T cell repertoires in cytomegalovirus infection (dated by TCRdb to 2018 to 2020). The sequencer listed for this sample is Illumina HiSeq 1500. TCRdb cleaned the public reads at Q25 with fastp, built clones with MiXCR and kept in-frame beta chains. Every entry covers one CDR3 protein and lists the most common genes and DNA from its rows. A total of about 150,000 distinct CDR3 sequences appear in this sample, roughly a quarter of them only once. Approximately 11% of the sample rests with the top ten. Sequences were obtained from PBMCs. All receptors derive from a human donor in good health (CMV status not recorded). Some clones in this sample may be carry-over from other donors' samples.

This clonotype has a handful of counts. J is TRBJ2-5 and V is TRBV28; D is perhaps TRBD1 or TRBD2 (5 bases each). In germline, CDR1 is MDHEN, CDR2 SYDVKM. This CDR3 is 14 amino acids long. V lost 7 bases to trimming and J lost 4 bases, with 16 bases between them. The CDR3 loop reads CASTPGPVVETQYF. Here the CDR3 DNA reads TGTGCCAGCACCCCGGGACCCGTGGTAGAGACCCAGTACTTC. Full variable domain (remainder filled in from reference TRBV28 and TRBJ2-5): DVKVTQSSRYLVKRTGEKVFLECVQDMDHENMFWYRQDPGLGLRLIYFSYDVKMKEKGDIPEGYSVSREKKERFSLILESASTNQTSMYLCASTPGPVVETQYFGPGTRLLVL.

J is TRBJ2-5 and V is TRBV5-1; 7 bases agree with TRBD1. CDR3 size: 16 residues. V lost 4 bases and J lost 4; bases outside the gene matches: 13. From germline, CDR1 is SGHRS and CDR2 YFSETQ. The CDR3 is CASSVNKGASRETQYF. As DNA, the CDR3 is TGCGCCAGCAGCGTTAATAAGGGGGCGAGTCGAGAGACCCAGTACTTC.

This clonotype occurred a few times. The chain uses TRBV5-6 and TRBJ2-4; D may be TRBD1 (6 bases). Germline V gene lookup returns CDR1 SGHDT and CDR2 YYEEEE. This CDR3 is 13 amino acids long. V gave up 0 bases and J gave up 8 bases, with 9 bases separating them. CDR3 loop: CASSLGTVDIQYF. As DNA, the CDR3 is TGTGCCAGCAGCTTGGGGACAGTTGACATTCAGTACTTC. The full variable domain, with the rest looked up from reference TRBV5-6 and TRBJ2-4, is DAGVTQSPTHLIKTRGQQVTLRCSPKSGHDTVSWYQQALGQGPQFIFQYYEEEERQRGNFPDRFSGHQFPNYSSELNVNALLLGDSALYLCASSLGTVDIQYFGAGTRLSVL.

The CDR3 spells CASSTPGNTEAFF. The CDR3 DNA is TGTGCCAGTAGTACCCCTGGGAACACTGAAGCTTTCTTT. The V call is TRBV19, the J call TRBJ1-1; D gene unclear. The CDR3 extends over 13 amino acids. V was shortened by 4 bases and J by 1 base, with 7 bases between the two germline ends. In germline, CDR1 is LNHDA, CDR2 SQIVND (reference sequence).

This clonotype occurred many times. The V call is TRBV27, the J call TRBJ1-4; TRBD1 is a possible D gene (5 bases). V lost 3 bases and J lost 8, with 16 bases in between. The CDR3 has 15 amino acids. Germline assignment: CDR1 MNHEY and CDR2 SMNVEV (reference sequence). This chain's CDR3 is CASSLGPSVAEKLFF. The DNA of the CDR3 is TGTGCCAGCAGTTTGGGACCTTCAGTGGCGGAAAAACTGTTTTTT. Looking up the rest from reference TRBV27 and TRBJ1-4 gives the full variable domain: EAQVTQNPRYLITVTGKKLTVTCSQNMNHEYMSWYRQDPGLGLRQIYYSMNVEVTDKGDVPEGYKVSRKEKRNFPLILESPSPNQTSLYFCASSLGPSVAEKLFFGSGTQLSVL.

The chain couples TRBV7-2 to TRBJ1-1, with 9 bases matching TRBD1. Per germline, CDR1 SGHTA and CDR2 FQGNSA. V dropped 3 bases and J dropped 4; count of bases not matched to a gene: 6. There are 15 residues in the CDR3. The CDR3 here is CASSFTGGWGTEAFF. The CDR3 nucleotides read TGTGCCAGCAGCTTTACAGGGGGCTGGGGCACTGAAGCTTTCTTT.

This clonotype was recorded a few times. The V call is TRBV28, the J call TRBJ2-1; no firm D call. V dropped 6 bases and J dropped 2 bases, with 5 bases sitting between them. Germline values: CDR1 MDHEN, CDR2 SYDVKM. This CDR3 comprises 12 residues. The CDR3 region is CASRSPYNEQFF. The CDR3 DNA reads TGTGCCAGCAGGAGCCCCTACAATGAGCAGTTCTTC.

This clonotype was found many times. V gene TRBV20-1 combines with J gene TRBJ1-2; D is ambiguous. This CDR3 contains 14 residues. The V gene's germline CDR1 is DFQATT and CDR2 SNEGSKA (reference sequence). The V end was cut by 6 bases, the J end by 3 bases, with 17 bases between. CDR3 sequence reads: CSATTTKVDYGYTF. The CDR3 region has the DNA TGCAGTGCGACAACAACAAAGGTTGACTATGGCTACACCTTC.

This clonotype was found a few times. J is TRBJ1-1 and V is TRBV12-3 or TRBV12-4; D is unclear. There are 14 residues in the CDR3. V was clipped by 3 bases and J by 1 base, with 9 bases between them. As DNA, the CDR3 is TGTGCCAGCAGTTTTAGCGGGAGGAACACTGAAGCTTTCTTT. It encodes CASSFSGRNTEAFF.

This clonotype appeared many times. This chain connects TRBV7-2 to TRBJ1-1; D may be TRBD1 (5 bases). CDR1 and CDR2 from the germline V gene are SGHTA and FQGNSA. This CDR3 has 15 amino acids. V lost 3 bases to trimming and J lost 7 bases, with 18 bases between them. The CDR3 DNA follows: TGTGCCAGCAGCTTGGTTCTCGGGGGGAAAATTGAAGCTTTCTTT. Translated: CASSLVLGGKIEAFF.

This clonotype was detected many times. The V call is TRBV7-2, the J call TRBJ1-1; D might be TRBD1 (6 bases). The germline V gene has CDR1 SGHTA and CDR2 FQGNSA. The germline V and J ends were trimmed by 5 bases and 8 bases, with 12 bases remaining between them. This CDR3 is built from 12 residues. CDR3 amino acids: CASSVTGTEAFF. For the CDR3, the DNA is TGTGCCAGCAGCGTGACCGGGACAGAAGCTTTCTTT.

Points on this clonotype: A read error may produce the germline difference seen at one junction end. The rearrangement uses TRBV3-1 and TRBJ2-7; 8 nucleotides line up with TRBD2. CDR1 is LGHDT and CDR2 is YNNKEL in the germline V gene (reference sequence). The CDR3 consists of 15 residues. The DNA of the CDR3 is TGTGCCAGCAGTTCCGAACTAGCGGACCCCTACGTGCAGTACTTC. It is translated as CASSSELADPYVQYF.

This clonotype was observed many times. The chain links TRBV12-3 or TRBV12-4 to TRBJ2-3; D gene unclear. The CDR3 is made up of 14 amino acids. The V gene lost 0 bases and the J gene lost 4 bases, with 8 bases spanning the gap. In DNA, the CDR3 is TGTGCCAGCAGTTTAGCCCCACCACCAGATACGCAGTATTTT. Its translation: CASSLAPPPDTQYF.

The gene calls are TRBV15 and TRBJ1-6; maybe TRBD1 (5 bases). Germline V lookup: CDR1 LNHNV, CDR2 YYDKDF (reference sequence). The CDR3 length is 15 residues. Trimming cost V 1 base and J 7 bases, with 11 bases left between them. The CDR3 protein is CATSRGDSRNSPLHF. The CDR3 DNA reads as TGTGCCACCAGCAGAGGTGACAGCCGGAATTCACCCCTCCACTTT.

This clonotype was counted between two and nine times. J is TRBJ2-1 and V is TRBV7-3; weak D call: TRBD2 (6 bases). This CDR3 region has 13 residues. Deletions cut 5 bases from V and 9 bases from J, with 14 bases between. In germline, CDR1 is SGHTA, CDR2 FQGTGA. In DNA, the CDR3 is TGTGCCAGCAGCCCCCATGGGGGGACTGAGCAGTTCTTC. It is translated as CASSPHGGTEQFF. Using reference TRBV7-3 and TRBJ2-1 for the parts outside the CDR3, the full variable domain is GAGVSQTPSNKVTEKGKYVELRCDPISGHTALYWYRQSLGQGPEFLIYFQGTGAADDSGLPNDRFFAVRPEGSVSTLKIQRTERGDSAVYLCASSPHGGTEQFFGPGTRLTVL.

The J gene is TRBJ2-1, the V gene TRBV5-4, with unresolved D. This CDR3 contains 11 residues. The germline CDR1 and CDR2 sequences are SGHNT and YYREEE (reference sequence). V lost 0 bases and J 11 bases, leaving 6 bases between the germline ends. The CDR3 coding sequence is TGTGCCAGCAGCTTGGCCTACCAGCAGTTCTTC. Protein sequence: CASSLAYQQFF.

The chain employs TRBV7-9 and TRBJ1-5, with 7 bases fitting TRBD1. Germline CDR1 is SEHNR and CDR2 is FQNEAQ (reference sequence). The V and J ends lost 5 bases and 2 bases, in that order; junction bases with no gene match: 12. CDR3 size: 17 residues. The CDR3 region is CASSPGGGDRRNQPQHF. In nucleotides, the CDR3 is TGTGCCAGCAGCCCCGGGGGGGGGGACAGACGCAATCAGCCCCAGCATTTT.

CDR3 sequence: CAWTRDRAYNEQFF. Written as DNA, the CDR3 is TGTGCCTGGACCAGGGACAGAGCCTACAATGAGCAGTTCTTC. The chain employs TRBV30 and TRBJ2-1, with 7 positions matching TRBD1. CDR1 and CDR2 (germline): GTSNPN, SVGIG (reference sequence). CDR3 size: 14 residues. Unmatched junction bases numbered 5, after V lost 4 bases and J lost 2 bases. The full variable domain, rest sourced from reference TRBV30 and TRBJ2-1, is SQTIHQWPATLVQPVGSPLSLECTVEGTSNPNLYWYRQAAGRGLQLLFYSVGIGQISSEVPQNLSASRPQDRQFILSSKKLLLSDSGFYLCAWTRDRAYNEQFFGPGTRLTVL.

At least ten counts were recorded for this clonotype. The rearrangement joins TRBV29-1 to TRBJ1-2, with D possibly being TRBD1 (5 bases). The length of the CDR3 is 16 residues. V was cut by 5 bases and J by 2 bases, with 21 bases left in between. The germline CDR1 and CDR2 sequences are SQVTM and ANQGSEA. CDR3 bases: TGCAGCGTTATCCCCGCCGCCACCGGGACCAACTATGGCTACACCTTC. This encodes CSVIPAATGTNYGYTF. Drawing the rest from reference TRBV29-1 and TRBJ1-2, the complete variable domain is SAVISQKPSRDICQRGTSLTIQCQVDSQVTMMFWYRQQPGQSLTLIATANQGSEATYESGFVIDKFPISRPNLTFSTLTVSNMSPEDSSIYLCSVIPAATGTNYGYTFGSGTRLTVV.

This clonotype was seen ten or more times. The chain joins TRBV7-3 to TRBJ2-4; TRBD1 matches 7 bases. The germline V gene encodes CDR1 SGHTA and CDR2 FQGTGA. The CDR3 runs to 17 residues. The trim removed 5 bases at V and 4 bases at J, leaving 14 bases unmatched. The CDR3 region is CASSPGTVSPGKNIQYF. In DNA, the CDR3 is TGTGCCAGCAGCCCCGGGACAGTCTCCCCTGGGAAAAACATTCAGTACTTC.

This clonotype was seen at least ten times. The rearrangement joins TRBV7-2 to TRBJ1-5; 7 bases are a match to TRBD1. CDR1 is SGHTA and CDR2 is FQGNSA in the germline V gene. V shed 3 bases and J 4 bases; nucleotides not matched to a gene: 6. This CDR3 spans 15 amino acids. CDR3 region: CASSLDRWGNQPQHF. For the CDR3, the DNA is TGTGCCAGCAGCTTGGACAGGTGGGGAAATCAGCCCCAGCATTTT.

V gene TRBV10-2 combines with J gene TRBJ1-1, with TRBD1 as a possible D gene (5 bases). V was cut by 0 bases and J by 4 bases, with 6 bases left in between. The CDR3 sequence is 13 residues long. Germline V CDR1 and CDR2: WSHSY, SAAADI. Written as DNA, the CDR3 is TGCGCCAGCAGTGAGTCTGGGGGCACTGAAGCTTTCTTT. It translates to CASSESGGTEAFF.

This clonotype has a handful of counts. The chain is built from TRBV20-1 and TRBJ2-7; D not certain. CDR1 and CDR2 from the germline V gene are DFQATT and SNEGSKA (reference sequence). Trimming cost V 0 bases and J 1 base, with 10 bases left between them. The CDR3 has 14 amino acids. The CDR3 is CSARDLVRSYEQYF. The DNA of the CDR3 is TGCAGTGCTAGAGACCTGGTCAGGTCCTACGAGCAGTACTTC.